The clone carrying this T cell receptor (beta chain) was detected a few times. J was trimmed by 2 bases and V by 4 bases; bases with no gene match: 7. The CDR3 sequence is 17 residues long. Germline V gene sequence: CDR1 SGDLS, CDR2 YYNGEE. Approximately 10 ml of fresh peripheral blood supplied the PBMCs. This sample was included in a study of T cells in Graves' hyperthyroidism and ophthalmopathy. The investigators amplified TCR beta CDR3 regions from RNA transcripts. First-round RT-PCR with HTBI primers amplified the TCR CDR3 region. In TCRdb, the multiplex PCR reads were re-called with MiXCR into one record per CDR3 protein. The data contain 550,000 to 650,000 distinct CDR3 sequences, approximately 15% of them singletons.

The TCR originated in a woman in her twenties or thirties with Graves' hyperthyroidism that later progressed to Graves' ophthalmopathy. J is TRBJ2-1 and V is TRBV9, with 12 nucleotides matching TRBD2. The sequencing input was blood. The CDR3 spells CASSKTSGSTPYNEQFF. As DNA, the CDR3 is TGTGCCAGCAGCAAGACTAGCGGGAGTACCCCCTACAATGAGCAGTTCTTC.